This T cell receptor beta chain emerged from a study of T cell repertoires in cytomegalovirus infection. The overall study: Peptides in the study included HLA-C-restricted and HLA-B-restricted CMV epitopes. Both a matching HLA type and CMV infection were indicated by public TCR beta signatures.

This clonotype appeared once. The antigen remains unidentified. The germline V gene has CDR1 ENHRY and CDR2 SYGVKD. V was pared by 10 bases and J by 0 bases, with 13 bases between. The CDR3 totals 14 residues. Regarding the study as a whole: Summed public TCR beta family frequency identified CMV carriers bearing the relevant HLA. Across the ex vivo response, the dominant clonotypes were HLA-C-restricted CMV-specific TCR beta clonotypes.

One entry per CDR3 protein, called by TCRdb with MiXCR from the reads. The table includes tens of thousands of distinct CDR3 sequences, roughly 40% detected once. V and J are TRBV10-3 and TRBJ2-4; D not resolved. The sequence was obtained from a human donor in good health (CMV status not recorded). Some clones in this sample may be carry-over from other donors' samples. The sequencing here drew on CD8+ T cells from cultured PBMCs, taken from culture after CMV antigen stimulation. The CDR3 sequence: CATTPQVAKNIQYF. CDR3 nucleotides: TGTGCCACGACACCTCAAGTAGCCAAAAACATTCAGTACTTC.